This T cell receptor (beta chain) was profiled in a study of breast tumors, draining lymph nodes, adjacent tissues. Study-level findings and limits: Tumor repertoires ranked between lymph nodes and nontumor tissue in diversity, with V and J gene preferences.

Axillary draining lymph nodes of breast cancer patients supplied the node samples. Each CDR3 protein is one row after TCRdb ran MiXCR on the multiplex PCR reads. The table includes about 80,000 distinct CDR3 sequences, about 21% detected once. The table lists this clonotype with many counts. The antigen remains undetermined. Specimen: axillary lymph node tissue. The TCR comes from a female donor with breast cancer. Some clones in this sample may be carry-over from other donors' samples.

CDR3 loop: CASSVGGAGEQFF. The CDR3 DNA reads TGTGCCAGCAGTGTCGGAGGGGCTGGTGAGCAGTTCTTC. The chain combines TRBV6-2 or TRBV6-3 with TRBJ2-1; perhaps TRBD2 as D (6 bases). There are 13 residues in the CDR3. V was cut by 5 bases and J by 9 bases, with 14 bases left in between. Germline V gives CDR1 MNHEY, CDR2 SVGEGT.